The rows below give T cell receptor beta chains drawn from one sample of a study of T-cell reconstitution after alpha-beta-depleted transplantation in children. TCRdb reanalysed the PCR reads using MiXCR and keeps one entry per CDR3 protein. The top ten clones hold roughly 27% of a sample with over 400,000 distinct CDR3 sequences, 43% of them seen once. Sample: PBMCs, taken before TCRalphabeta/CD19-depleted stem cell transplant. The receptors were gathered from a girl aged 2-9 years with aplastic anemia, due to receive a stem cell transplant. Each CDR3 is given with its conserved first and last residue. Each record gives: clone size, V gene, D gene, J gene, CDR3 protein, CDR3 DNA. D genes are given only for firm matches. Part of the rows lack a size; the others show once, few, many or a class for expanded clones.

>few|TRBV20-1|TRBD2|TRBJ2-1
CSARVGVAGEAVNEQFF
TGCAGTGCTAGAGTGGGGGTAGCGGGAGAAGCGGTCAATGAGCAGTTCTTC
>-|TRBV18|-|TRBJ1-5
CASSPNMRGPGNQPQHF
TGTGCCAGCTCACCGAACATGCGGGGGCCGGGCAATCAGCCCCAGCATTTT
>-|TRBV4-1|-|TRBJ1-4
CASSLLAREKLFF
TGCGCCAGCAGCCTCCTGGCCCGAGAAAAACTGTTTTTT
>-|TRBV13|-|TRBJ2-7
CASSLGGSGEQYF
TGTGCCAGCAGCTTAGGAGGGAGTGGCGAGCAGTACTTC
>-|TRBV19|TRBD2|TRBJ2-3
CASGTGLALADTQYF
TGTGCCAGTGGGACGGGACTAGCTTTAGCAGATACGCAGTATTTT
>-|TRBV14|-|TRBJ1-1
CASSKHGGAVPEAFF
TGTGCCAGCAGTAAACACGGGGGCGCCGTTCCTGAAGCTTTCTTT
>few|TRBV7-6|TRBD2|TRBJ2-3
CASSPGLAGGLGTDTQYF
TGTGCCAGCAGCCCGGGACTAGCGGGGGGCCTGGGCACAGATACGCAGTATTTT
>-|TRBV6-1|TRBD2|TRBJ2-1
CASRKAGDDEQFF
TGTGCCAGCAGGAAAGCGGGAGACGATGAGCAGTTCTTC
>many|TRBV11-2|-|TRBJ2-4
CASSSIAKNIQYF
TGTGCCAGCAGCTCTATAGCCAAAAACATTCAGTACTTC
>-|TRBV5-1|-|TRBJ2-1
CASSLGAWAGIYNEQFF
TGCGCCAGCAGCTTGGGGGCTTGGGCGGGGATCTACAATGAGCAGTTCTTC
>-|TRBV5-1|-|TRBJ2-3
CASSLDSATDTQYF
TGCGCCAGCAGCTTGGATAGCGCAACAGATACGCAGTATTTT
>-|TRBV20-1|-|TRBJ2-7
CSASRTYEQYF
TGCAGTGCTAGCAGGACCTACGAGCAGTACTTC
>many|TRBV12-3/TRBV12-4|TRBD2|TRBJ2-1
CASSRLAGGNEQFF
TGTGCCAGCAGCAGACTAGCGGGAGGCAATGAGCAGTTCTTC
>-|TRBV5-1|TRBD1|TRBJ2-7
CASSAGQGKYEQYF
TGCGCCAGCAGCGCCGGACAGGGGAAATACGAGCAGTACTTC
>once|TRBV5-1|-|TRBJ2-5
CASKLTAVQETQYF
TGCGCCAGCAAGTTAACAGCGGTACAAGAGACCCAGTACTTC
>-|TRBV5-1|TRBD1|TRBJ2-3
CASSFGTGWGDTQYF
TGCGCCAGCAGCTTCGGGACAGGGTGGGGAGATACGCAGTATTTT
>-|TRBV9|-|TRBJ2-3
CASSVERRRGTDTQYF
TGTGCCAGCAGCGTAGAACGGCGACGGGGCACAGATACGCAGTATTTT
>many|TRBV3-1|TRBD2|TRBJ2-7
CASTLGRAWSHEQYF
TGTGCCAGCACCCTCGGGAGGGCGTGGTCCCACGAGCAGTACTTC
>-|TRBV20-1|TRBD2|TRBJ2-7
CSARGRVGTYEQYF
TGCAGTGCCCGAGGGAGGGTTGGTACCTACGAGCAGTACTTC
>many|TRBV10-3|-|TRBJ2-3
CAIGQRTDTQYF
TGTGCCATCGGCCAGAGGACAGATACGCAGTATTTT
>few|TRBV7-2|TRBD2|TRBJ2-3
CASSLLAANTDTQYF
TGTGCCAGCAGCTTGCTAGCGGCTAACACAGATACGCAGTATTTT
>-|TRBV6-1|TRBD1|TRBJ2-7
CASTEDRGYEQYF
TGTGCCAGCACCGAGGACAGGGGCTACGAGCAGTACTTC